The next 6 T cell receptor beta chains were all read from a single sample in a study of blood T cell repertoires in COVID-19. Sequenced by immunoSEQ multiplex PCR; TCRdb stores in-frame clones only, minus some. The sample includes under 250,000 clones, approximately 84% of them seen just once. The material sequenced was peripheral blood. The source of these receptors is a man in his fifties with acute or convalescent COVID-19.

This chain connects TRBV28 to TRBJ2-1; the D gene is possibly TRBD2 (6 bases). The CDR3 contains 18 residues. The V end was cut by 5 bases, the J end by 0 bases, with 20 bases between. From germline, CDR1 is MDHEN and CDR2 SYDVKM. CDR3 coding DNA: TGTGCCAGCAGTCTGGCCGGGGGTGACTTTTACTCCTACAATGAGCAGTTCTTC. Its translation: CASSLAGGDFYSYNEQFF.

The chain recombines TRBV18 with TRBJ2-5; weak D call: TRBD2 (5 bases). Per germline, CDR1 KGHSH and CDR2 LQKENI. The V and J ends lost 0 bases and 0 bases respectively, with 14 bases between them. The CDR3 is 17 amino acids. The CDR3 region has the DNA TGTGCCAGCTCACCACCCCGCGCCGGGAAACACCAAGAGACCCAGTACTTC. This gives the protein CASSPPRAGKHQETQYF.

The chain combines TRBV28 with TRBJ1-1; D not resolved. V was trimmed by 8 bases and J by 1 base, leaving 8 bases between them. The length of the CDR3 is 12 residues. Germline CDR1 reads MDHEN; CDR2 reads SYDVKM. In nucleotides, the CDR3 is TGTGCCAGCGACCGACAGAACACTGAAGCTTTCTTT. As protein: CASDRQNTEAFF.

This chain joins TRBV27 and TRBJ1-2, with 7 positions matching TRBD1. The germline V gene encodes CDR1 MNHEY and CDR2 SMNVEV (reference sequence). This CDR3 is 15 amino acids long. V lost 3 bases, J lost 1 base, and 5 bases stayed unmatched. This chain's CDR3 is CASSFWSGGNYGYTF. The CDR3 nucleotides read TGTGCCAGCAGTTTTTGGTCAGGGGGTAACTATGGCTACACCTTC.

V gene TRBV11-2 combines with J gene TRBJ1-2; 8 bases fit TRBD1. This CDR3 region has 15 residues. V was clipped by 2 bases and J by 8 bases; unmatched bases: 10. Germline values: CDR1 SGHAT, CDR2 FQNNGV. DNA for the CDR3: TGTGCCAGCAGCTTATCGGACAGGGTGCTACGGGGCTACACCTTC. It encodes CASSLSDRVLRGYTF. Filled out from reference TRBV11-2 and TRBJ1-2, the complete variable domain reads EAGVAQSPRYKIIEKRQSVAFWCNPISGHATLYWYQQILGQGPKLLIQFQNNGVVDDSQLPKDRFSAERLKGVDSTLKIQPAKLEDSAVYLCASSLSDRVLRGYTFGSGTRLTVV.

This clone occurred once. The V call is TRBV29-1, the J call TRBJ2-2; 8 positions agree with TRBD1. The V gene end was trimmed by 7 bases and the J gene end by 4 bases; junction bases not matched to a gene: 11. The germline V gene encodes CDR1 SQVTM and CDR2 ANQGSEA. This CDR3 region has 15 residues. CDR3: CSAQMTGDFTGELFF. The DNA of the CDR3 is TGCAGCGCGCAAATGACAGGGGACTTCACCGGGGAGCTGTTTTTT.